The source of this T cell receptor (beta chain) is a study of blood T cells in healthy people across ages (dated by TCRdb to the mid-2010s). Regarding the complete study: Template switching captured roughly one uniquely barcoded TCR beta cDNA molecule per two T cells in model experiments. To track age-related changes in TCR beta repertoire diversity, the study relied on deep sequencing normalized with unique cDNA molecular identifiers. Donors were grouped into four age groups: young (average about 15 years), middle-aged (around 39), aged (about 59) and long-lived (just over 80). To avoid experimental bias, donors of different ages were randomly spread across the sequencing lanes. Using the same blood draw, the study looked at two additional independent replicas of 1 million unique cDNA reads for two donors, one aged 18 to 30 and the other aged 80 or older. What the work shows at the level of the full study, not this receptor alone: Compared with the aged group, the long-lived group had more naive CD4+ T cells, fewer expanded clones and increased TCR diversity, suggesting age selection. The CMV infection status of donors was not known, potentially confounding age-related changes in expanded clonotypes. Estimates of total diversity from one million sequenced T cells were regarded as lower bounds and underestimates. Observed TCR beta diversity correlated strongly with the percentage of naive T cells measured by flow cytometry. Observed TCR beta diversity per million T cells fell roughly linearly with age, and a significant reduction was already apparent by age about 43. Because profiling used bulk unsorted PBMCs, naive and antigen-experienced compartments could not be compared conclusively.

For CDR1 and CDR2, the germline V gene lists SQVTM and ANQGSEA. The CDR3 runs 15 residues from the cysteine to the phenylalanine. The retained sequence is limited to the CDR3, 45 bases, with the frame set at the first base. V lost 1 base and J lost 3 bases; the stretch between them is 15 bases long. There are a few counts of this clonotype. Its recognized antigen is unknown. Per-base qualities were not stored, and no clone one base away is much larger. Systemically healthy Caucasian individuals from Russia, 35 to 40 in total and aged roughly 6 to 100 years, were included as donors. Roughly 9.5 milliliters of peripheral blood were drawn from each donor into EDTA-treated Vacutainer tubes. Ficoll-Paque density-gradient centrifugation was used to isolate PBMCs, with at least 6.5 million per sample. Total RNA, at least 6 micrograms per sample, was extracted from PBMCs with Trizol reagent. For every donor, an aliquot of PBMCs went through flow cytometry to measure the percentages of naive CD45RAhigh/CD27high T cells.

Libraries were made using 5' RACE. Sequencing used an Illumina HiSeq 2500. The second PCR ran for roughly 7 to 12 cycles and used a J-beta primer mix along with a sample-barcoded 5' primer. A template-switch 5' adaptor carrying 12 random nucleotides introduced a unique molecular identifier onto each TCR beta cDNA molecule. Each sample yielded at least 3 million CDR3-containing paired-end reads. The Mint cDNA synthesis kit, primed by a TRBC-specific oligonucleotide, was used to synthesize first-strand cDNA from all RNA. Following uracil-DNA glycosylase treatment, a first 18-cycle PCR with universal primers M1SS and BC2_uni_R was performed on all cDNA. Under the source paper's analysis protocol: Normalization of each sample was performed by random selection of 1 million high-quality reads, each carrying a distinct molecular identifier. Reads with shared molecular identifiers were discarded instead of being binned into consensus sequences. MiTCR, run with a Q25 quality threshold and the strictest error-elimination algorithm, handled CDR3 identification, clonotype clustering and error correction. A nonparametric unseen species model with Euler transformation was used to estimate a lower bound on total TCR beta diversity. TCRdb's own reprocessing of the public reads used fastp at Q25 and MiXCR and kept productive beta chains. Identical CDR3 proteins give one entry, which carries the most common genes and DNA. TCRdb's processing, not the authors', yielded these V and J calls. The sample table lists about 290,000 distinct CDR3 sequences, around 29% of them with a count of one. The biggest ten clones account for 25% to 30% of the sample.

The rearranged chain carries TRBV29-1 and TRBJ1-2; the D gene assignment is ambiguous. This TCR came from a woman in her seventies in good health. Sequencing used blood. The encoded CDR3 is CSVEGLFMPHYGYTF. The nucleotide sequence reads TGCAGCGTTGAAGGGTTGTTCATGCCCCACTATGGCTACACCTTC.